These 29 T cell receptor beta chains were all obtained from the same sample, sequenced in a study of breast tumors, draining lymph nodes, adjacent tissues. TCRdb reprocessed the multiplex PCR reads with MiXCR, giving one entry per CDR3 protein. The data show about 230,000 distinct CDR3 sequences, less than 40% seen once. Axillary draining lymph nodes of breast cancer patients supplied the node samples. Material for sequencing was axillary lymph node tissue. The receptors were gathered from a female donor with breast cancer. Some clones in this sample may be carry-over from other donors' samples.

In this sample, this clonotype turned up many times. The CDR3 DNA reads TGCGCCAGCAGCAACAGAGCCGGTACGCGGGGCTACACCTTC. This translates into CASSNRAGTRGYTF. V usage is TRBV4-1 and J usage is TRBJ1-2; no reliable D call. V lost 5 bases and J 8 bases, leaving 18 bases between the germline ends. CDR3 size: 14 residues. CDR1 and CDR2 from the germline V gene are MGHRA and YSYEKL.

This clonotype was seen ten or more times. The V gene is TRBV5-4, the J gene TRBJ2-5; 7 bases match TRBD2. Trimming at V came to 0 bases and at J to 5 bases, leaving 4 bases not matched to a gene. Germline CDR1 reads SGHNT; CDR2 reads YYREEE (reference sequence). The length of the CDR3 is 14 residues. Written as DNA, the CDR3 is TGTGCCAGCAGCTTGGAGCGGGGCCAGGAGACCCAGTACTTC. Translated: CASSLERGQETQYF.

At least ten counts were recorded for this clonotype. The chain recombines TRBV19 with TRBJ1-5, with a possible D match to TRBD1 (6 bases). The CDR3 is made up of 14 amino acids. V lost 9 bases and J 7 bases, leaving 19 bases between the germline ends. Germline CDR1 is LNHDA and CDR2 is SQIVND (reference sequence). The CDR3, as DNA: TGTGCCAGCCGGGTCACAGGGAGTAGGCAGCCCCAGCATTTT. As protein: CASRVTGSRQPQHF.

This clonotype was detected once. The V and J genes are TRBV20-1 and TRBJ1-6, with a tentative D call TRBD1 (5 bases). Trimming stripped 6 bases from V and 8 bases from J, with 11 bases between. This CDR3 has 12 residues. CDR1 is DFQATT, CDR2 SNEGSKA, per germline (reference sequence). CDR3 nucleotide sequence: TGCAGTGCCAGTGGGACTCATTCACCCCTCCACTTT. This translates into CSASGTHSPLHF.

This clonotype was counted a single time. The chain uses TRBV18 and TRBJ2-2, with D uncertain. The CDR3 loop spans 10 amino acids. CDR1 and CDR2 (germline): KGHSH, LQKENI. V was pared by 3 bases and J by 7 bases, with 0 bases between. The CDR3 reads CASSPGELFF. The CDR3 DNA reads TGTGCCAGCTCACCCGGGGAGCTGTTTTTT.

This clonotype was found once. A single base separates this from a much larger clone, so it may be a read error. This rearrangement joins TRBV18 to TRBJ2-2; D unclear. Trimming pared 2 bases from V and 7 bases from J, leaving 8 bases between. In germline, CDR1 is KGHSH, CDR2 LQKENI. There are 13 residues in the CDR3. The CDR3 here is CASSPEMDGELFF. The CDR3 nucleotides read TGTGCCAGCTCACCAGAGATGGACGGGGAGCTGTTTTTT.

This clonotype was seen at least ten times. The chain is built from TRBV12-3 or TRBV12-4 and TRBJ1-3; D gene unclear. V was cut by 6 bases and J by 0 bases, with 15 bases left in between. The CDR3 covers 16 residues. CDR3 nucleotides: TGTGCCAGCAGGCCGGCTGGGGTCAGCTCTGGAAACACCATATATTTT. Translated: CASRPAGVSSGNTIYF.

Ten or more counts support this clonotype. The chain uses TRBV11-2 and TRBJ2-7; a weak D match, TRBD1 (6 bases). The CDR3 loop spans 14 amino acids. Trimming took off 2 bases at V and 3 bases at J, with 11 bases between the two ends. From germline, CDR1 is SGHAT and CDR2 FQNNGV. The CDR3 DNA is TGTGCCAGCAGCTTATATGGGACAAGCTACGAGCAGTACTTC. Translated: CASSLYGTSYEQYF.

This clonotype was found many times. This sequence joins TRBV6-2 or TRBV6-3 and TRBJ1-5, with a weak D call TRBD1 (6 bases). The CDR3 has 15 residues. Per germline, CDR1 MNHEY and CDR2 SVGEGT. The V and J ends lost 6 bases and 2 bases respectively, with 14 bases between them. The CDR3 loop is CASRNTGIGNQPQHF. The DNA for the CDR3 is TGTGCCAGCAGAAACACAGGGATCGGCAATCAGCCCCAGCATTTT.

This clonotype was counted ten times or more. V usage is TRBV13 and J usage is TRBJ2-2, with D possibly matching TRBD1 (5 bases). Per germline, CDR1 PRHDT and CDR2 FYEKMQ (reference sequence). The V gene lost 1 base and the J gene lost 1 base, with 10 bases spanning the gap. The CDR3 runs 16 residues. The chain's CDR3 is CASSLEVQVNTGELFF. DNA for the CDR3: TGTGCCAGCAGCTTAGAGGTACAGGTGAACACCGGGGAGCTGTTTTTT. Combining the CDR3 with reference TRBV13 and TRBJ2-2 gives the whole variable domain AAGVIQSPRHLIKEKRETATLKCYPIPRHDTVYWYQQGPGQDPQFLISFYEKMQSDKGSIPDRFSAQQFSDYHSELNMSSLELGDSALYFCASSLEVQVNTGELFFGEGSRLTVL.

This clonotype has at least ten counts. The gene calls are TRBV6-4 and TRBJ2-1, with D maybe TRBD2 (5 bases). The CDR3 length is 13 residues. The germline V gene has CDR1 MRHNA and CDR2 SNTAGT. The V end lost 3 bases, the J end lost 7 bases, and 10 bases lay between the germline ends. The CDR3 sequence is CASSDDYGNEQFF. For the CDR3, the DNA is TGTGCCAGCAGTGATGACTACGGGAATGAGCAGTTCTTC.

The table lists this clonotype with many counts. V and J are TRBV19 and TRBJ2-7, with 8 bases identical to TRBD1. Trimming took 4 bases from V and 2 from J; bases not matched to a gene: 7. This CDR3 comprises 15 residues. CDR1 is LNHDA, CDR2 SQIVND, per germline (reference sequence). The DNA for the CDR3 is TGTGCCAGTAGTACGGCCTCGACAGGGGCCTACGAGCAGTACTTC. Amino acids: CASSTASTGAYEQYF.

This clonotype was seen ten or more times. This rearrangement joins TRBV2 to TRBJ1-2; the D is unclear. Germline-derived CDR1 and CDR2 are SNHLY and FYNNEI. The CDR3 length is 11 residues. V shed 3 bases and J shed 4 bases, with 3 bases lying between them. The chain's CDR3 is CASSDGYGYTF. In nucleotides, the CDR3 is TGTGCCAGCAGTGATGGCTATGGCTACACCTTC.

The chain joins TRBV7-2 to TRBJ2-1, with 10 bases that match TRBD1. V gave up 5 bases and J gave up 8 bases; unmatched junction bases: 3. This CDR3 is 13 amino acids long. Germline V gene data show CDR1 as SGHTA and CDR2 as FQGNSA. CDR3 residues: CASSAGTGDEQFF. The CDR3 DNA sequence: TGTGCCAGCAGCGCCGGGACAGGGGATGAGCAGTTCTTC.

About this clonotype itself: A much more abundant neighbour one base away suggests this may be a read error. This chain links TRBV3-1 with TRBJ1-3, with D possibly TRBD1 on 6 matching bases. Germline values: CDR1 LGHDT, CDR2 YNNKEL (reference sequence). The CDR3 runs to 19 residues. In DNA form, the CDR3 reads TGTGCCAGCAGCCAAGGCCCTTCGTGGGGGCGGCGCTCTGGAAGCACCATATATTTT. Translating it yields CASSQGPSWGRRSGSTIYF.

This chain uses TRBV15 with TRBJ1-5; unclear D gene. Trimming shortened V by 1 base and J by 2 bases, and 3 bases separated the two germline ends. The CDR3 is 13 residues long. Per germline, CDR1 LNHNV and CDR2 YYDKDF (reference sequence). The CDR3 loop reads CATSRVGNQPQHF. The CDR3 DNA follows: TGTGCCACCAGCAGAGTGGGCAATCAGCCCCAGCATTTT. The variable domain in full, completed from reference TRBV15 and TRBJ1-5, reads DAMVIQNPRYQVTQFGKPVTLSCSQTLNHNVMYWYQQKSSQAPKLLFHYYDKDFNNEADTPDNFQSRRPNTSFCFLDIRSPGLGDTAMYLCATSRVGNQPQHFGDGTRLSIL.

In this sample, this clonotype turned up many times. The genes are TRBV19 and TRBJ1-4; 10 positions agree with TRBD1. V gave up 9 bases and J gave up 13 bases; unmatched junction bases: 11. Germline-derived CDR1 and CDR2 are LNHDA and SQIVND (reference sequence). The CDR3 extends over 13 amino acids. CDR3 coding DNA: TGTGCCAGCGCGGGACAGGGGAGTTTAGCACTGTTTTTT. As protein: CASAGQGSLALFF.

In this sample, this clonotype turned up many times. The chain recombines TRBV20-1 with TRBJ2-1; 8 bases line up with TRBD2. The trim removed 3 bases at V and 5 bases at J, leaving 9 bases unmatched. Germline CDR1 DFQATT, CDR2 SNEGSKA (reference sequence). There are 15 residues in the CDR3. CDR3 bases: TGCAGTGCTAGGGAACGGGAGGGCCGCCACAATGAGCAGTTCTTC. Protein: CSAREREGRHNEQFF.

In its sample, this clonotype was seen many times. The chain is built from TRBV20-1 and TRBJ2-1; D could derive from TRBD1 or TRBD2 (5 bases each). Germline values: CDR1 DFQATT, CDR2 SNEGSKA (reference sequence). V lost 0 bases to trimming and J lost 0 bases, with 15 bases between them. This CDR3 is 17 amino acids long. CDR3 DNA: TGCAGTGCTAGAGATAGAAAGGGGAGACACTCCTACAATGAGCAGTTCTTC. Translating it yields CSARDRKGRHSYNEQFF.

In this sample, this clonotype turned up many times. The rearrangement links TRBV9 to TRBJ2-7, with 8 bases aligning to TRBD2. The CDR3 has 14 residues. Germline trimming cut 2 bases from V and 0 bases from J; bases unmatched to any gene: 1. Germline loops: CDR1 SGDLS, CDR2 YYNGEE. CDR3 protein: CASSVTSGSYEQYF. As DNA, the CDR3 is TGTGCCAGCAGCGTTACTAGCGGCTCCTACGAGCAGTACTTC.

In regard to this clonotype: One end of the junction fails to match germline, which may point to a read error. J is TRBJ2-2 and V is TRBV6-1, with 8 bases matching TRBD1. CDR1 and CDR2 from the germline V gene are MNHNS and SASEGT. The CDR3 is 15 residues long. The CDR3 region has the DNA TGTGCCAGCAGTGAAGTGGACAGGGTGGCCGGGGGGCTGTTTTTT. This encodes CASSEVDRVAGGLFF.

This chain links TRBV19 with TRBJ1-2, with D perhaps TRBD1 (6 bases). V dropped 3 bases and J dropped 2 bases, with 10 bases sitting between them. CDR3 length equals 14 residues. Germline assignment: CDR1 LNHDA and CDR2 SQIVND (reference sequence). Here the CDR3 DNA reads TGTGCCAGTAGTATGGGGGGGCAGAACTATGGCTACACCTTC. Translated: CASSMGGQNYGYTF. Supplemented by reference TRBV19 and TRBJ1-2, the full variable domain reads DGGITQSPKYLFRKEGQNVTLSCEQNLNHDAMYWYRQDPGQGLRLIYYSQIVNDFQKGDIAEGYSVSREKKESFPLTVTSAQKNPTAFYLCASSMGGQNYGYTFGSGTRLTVV.

As to this clonotype: A read error is possible here, since a much larger clone lies one base away. The rearrangement links TRBV5-6 to TRBJ2-5, with 11 bases fitting TRBD2. The CDR3 is made up of 17 amino acids. Germline CDR1 is SGHDT and CDR2 is YYEEEE. In nucleotides, the CDR3 is TGTGCCGGCAGCCAACTTGCGACTAGCGGGACGAGGGAGACCCAGTACTTC. Translated, it gives CAGSQLATSGTRETQYF.

The genes are TRBV30 and TRBJ2-5; TRBD2 matches at 7 bases. This CDR3 has 15 amino acids. CDR1 and CDR2 (germline): GTSNPN, SVGIG (reference sequence). The ends lost 4 bases at V and 5 bases at J; junction bases unmatched: 13. The CDR3, as DNA: TGTGCCTGGACGAAAATACGGGGGGTGGGCGAGACCCAGTACTTC. Translating gives CAWTKIRGVGETQYF.

At least ten counts were recorded for this clonotype. This rearrangement joins TRBV7-8 to TRBJ1-2; D gene uncertain. In germline, CDR1 is SGHVS, CDR2 FQNEAQ. The CDR3 is made up of 12 amino acids. V was cut by 1 base and J by 8 bases, with 8 bases left in between. Written as DNA, the CDR3 is TGTGCCAGCAGCTTAGAGGGTTTCGGCTACACCTTC. Protein sequence: CASSLEGFGYTF. Full variable domain (remainder filled in from reference TRBV7-8 and TRBJ1-2): GAGVSQSPRYKVAKRGQDVALRCDPISGHVSLFWYQQALGQGPEFLTYFQNEAQLDKSGLPSDRFFAERPEGSVSTLKIQRTQQEDSAVYLCASSLEGFGYTFGSGTRLTVV.

About this clonotype itself: No conserved phenylalanine or tryptophan is present at the end of the CDR3, so a read error is the likely explanation. The DNA is left out, because the CDR3 cannot be placed on it with certainty; the CDR3 is given as TCRdb lists it. The chain employs TRBV4-1 and TRBJ1-6. The CDR3 totals 13 residues, both ends included. Germline lookup yields CDR1 MGHRA and CDR2 YSYEKL. CDR3 sequence reads: CASSQESGAYFNY.

This clonotype was detected only a few times. This may arise from a read error, as a much more abundant clone is one base away. The genes are TRBV20-1 and TRBJ2-5, with TRBD1 matching 7 bases. With 0 bases clipped from V and 7 bases from J, the junction kept 20 bases outside the gene matches. Germline assignment: CDR1 DFQATT and CDR2 SNEGSKA (reference sequence). This CDR3 spans 18 amino acids. The CDR3 region has the DNA TGCAGTGCTAGAGAGAGCGGTACAGGGGCTGGTGATATGGGGACCCAGTACTTC. The encoded protein is CSARESGTGAGDMGTQYF.

This rearrangement joins TRBV4-1 to TRBJ2-7; D unresolved. Trimming shortened V by 1 base and J by 8 bases, and 9 bases separated the two germline ends. The CDR3 is 12 amino acids. Germline lookup yields CDR1 MGHRA and CDR2 YSYEKL. This CDR3 is CASSQVSAKQYF. The CDR3, as DNA: TGCGCCAGCAGCCAAGTATCCGCCAAGCAGTACTTC.

This clonotype was seen just once. The gene calls are TRBV19 and TRBJ2-1, with 12 nucleotides matching TRBD2. This CDR3 has 16 residues. V dropped 5 bases and J dropped 7; count of bases not matched to a gene: 9. Germline CDR1 and CDR2: LNHDA and SQIVND (reference sequence). The CDR3: CASSVRAGTSGNEQFF. CDR3 sequence (DNA): TGTGCCAGTAGTGTTAGAGCCGGGACTAGCGGGAATGAGCAGTTCTTC. Looking up the rest from reference TRBV19 and TRBJ2-1 gives the full variable domain: DGGITQSPKYLFRKEGQNVTLSCEQNLNHDAMYWYRQDPGQGLRLIYYSQIVNDFQKGDIAEGYSVSREKKESFPLTVTSAQKNPTAFYLCASSVRAGTSGNEQFFGPGTRLTVL.